A single sample is the source of the 18 T cell receptor beta chains below, sequenced in a study of T cell responses to AZD1222 COVID-19 vaccine. Generated by immunoSEQ multiplex PCR, the TCRdb table keeps only in-frame clones and is missing some. The sample records approximately 100,000 clones, 87% being singletons. The source was peripheral blood, collected 28 days after the second AZD1222 dose. The receptor set was obtained from an adult who received the AZD1222 COVID-19 vaccine.

The genes are TRBV19 and TRBJ2-1; possibly TRBD2 for D (5 bases). This CDR3 has 15 amino acids. Germline-derived CDR1 and CDR2 are LNHDA and SQIVND (reference sequence). Between the trimmed V and J ends, which lost 2 bases and 5 bases, there was a span of 13 bases. The CDR3 region has the DNA TGTGCCAGTAGTATAAGGTGGGAGCCCCACAATGAGCAGTTCTTC. Protein sequence: CASSIRWEPHNEQFF.

This rearrangement joins TRBV6-5 to TRBJ2-3; D possibly corresponds to TRBD1 (5 bases). CDR1 is MNHEY and CDR2 is SVGAGI in the germline V gene. The V gene lost 7 bases and the J gene lost 4 bases, with 12 bases spanning the gap. The CDR3 has 13 amino acids. The chain's CDR3 is CASNRQLPDTQYF. CDR3 coding DNA: TGTGCCAGCAACCGACAGCTACCAGATACGCAGTATTTT.

This chain uses TRBV19 with TRBJ1-1, with 8 nucleotides matching TRBD1. This CDR3 is built from 15 residues. Germline V gene data show CDR1 as LNHDA and CDR2 as SQIVND (reference sequence). J was trimmed by 1 base and V by 5 bases; bases with no gene match: 6. The CDR3 is CASSWSRGQNTEAFF. The DNA for the CDR3 is TGTGCCAGTAGTTGGAGCAGGGGGCAGAACACTGAAGCTTTCTTT.

The J gene is TRBJ2-7, the V gene TRBV10-3; 9 bases match TRBD1. The junction had 12 bases not matched to a gene; V was cut back by 10 bases and J by 8 bases. Germline assignment: CDR1 ENHRY and CDR2 SYGVKD. The CDR3 has 13 amino acids. CDR3 DNA: TGTGCCAGCGAGGAGGGACAGGGATTGAAGCAGTACTTC. Amino acid sequence: CASEEGQGLKQYF.

The genes are TRBV7-3 and TRBJ2-2, with unresolved D. From germline, CDR1 is SGHTA and CDR2 FQGTGA. There are 14 residues in the CDR3. V lost 2 bases and J lost 2, with 6 bases in between. CDR3 nucleotides: TGTGCCAGCAGCTTAGTCCCAAACACCGGGGAGCTGTTTTTT. It yields the protein CASSLVPNTGELFF.

V gene TRBV10-1 combines with J gene TRBJ1-2; 12 nucleotides align to TRBD1. Germline V CDR1 and CDR2: WNHNN, SYGVQD (reference sequence). Trimming took 8 bases from V and 7 from J; bases not matched to a gene: 11. This CDR3 is built from 15 residues. The CDR3 loop is CASLFAGTGGVGYTF. The CDR3 region has the DNA TGCGCCAGCCTCTTTGCCGGGACAGGGGGCGTTGGCTACACCTTC.

The rearrangement uses TRBV5-1 and TRBJ2-1, with 8 bases matching TRBD2. The CDR3 covers 15 residues. With 0 bases clipped from V and 4 bases from J, the junction kept 3 bases outside the gene matches. Germline V gene data show CDR1 as SGHRS and CDR2 as YFSETQ. CDR3 coding DNA: TGCGCCAGCAGCTTGGGACTAGCGTTATACAATGAGCAGTTCTTC. Its protein is CASSLGLALYNEQFF.

There are a few counts of this clone. This rearrangement joins TRBV4-2 to TRBJ2-7; the D gene could be TRBD1 or TRBD2 (5 bases each). The germline V gene has CDR1 LGHNA and CDR2 YNFKEQ. V was clipped by 0 bases and J by 2 bases, with 8 bases between them. This CDR3 contains 14 residues. The chain's CDR3 is CASSQELGAYEQYF. CDR3 in DNA: TGTGCCAGCAGCCAAGAGCTGGGGGCCTACGAGCAGTACTTC.

The J gene is TRBJ2-5, the V gene TRBV5-6; 9 nucleotides match TRBD1. CDR3 size: 17 residues. Per the germline V gene, CDR1 is SGHDT and CDR2 is YYEEEE. Trimming took 4 bases from V and 0 from J; bases not matched to a gene: 10. This CDR3 is CASSPAGTGSYQETQYF. The CDR3 nucleotides read TGTGCCAGCAGCCCGGCCGGGACAGGGTCATACCAAGAGACCCAGTACTTC.

V and J are TRBV6-5 and TRBJ2-3, with 7 bases fitting TRBD1. The length of the CDR3 is 13 residues. V lost 6 bases to trimming and J lost 1 base; unmatched junction nucleotides: 1. The germline V gene has CDR1 MNHEY and CDR2 SVGAGI. The CDR3 reads CASSGTGTDTQYF. The CDR3 DNA reads as TGTGCCAGCAGCGGGACAGGCACAGATACGCAGTATTTT.

A note on this clone: Germline is not matched at one junction end, which may reflect a read error. The gene calls are TRBV7-8 and TRBJ1-5; 7 positions agree with TRBD1. This CDR3 is built from 15 residues. CDR1 and CDR2 (germline): SGHVS, FQNEAQ. The CDR3 here is CASSLGGTEYQAQHF. The CDR3 DNA is TGTGCCAGCAGCTTAGGGGGGACAGAATATCAGGCCCAGCATTTT. Together with reference TRBV7-8 and TRBJ1-5, the CDR3 gives the full variable domain: GAGVSQSPRYKVAKRGQDVALRCDPISGHVSLFWYQQALGQGPEFLTYFQNEAQLDKSGLPSDRFFAERPEGSVSTLKIQRTQQEDSAVYLCASSLGGTEYQAQHFGDGTRLSIL.

The rearrangement uses TRBV7-2 and TRBJ2-7; D might be TRBD1 (6 bases). The V and J ends lost 5 bases and 6 bases respectively, with 14 bases between them. Germline CDR1 and CDR2: SGHTA and FQGNSA. The CDR3 loop spans 13 amino acids. The CDR3, as DNA: TGTGCCAGCAGCCCTGACAGGAGAGGCGAGCAGTACTTC. Protein product: CASSPDRRGEQYF. Complete variable domain (other parts from reference TRBV7-2 and TRBJ2-7): GAGVSQSPSNKVTEKGKDVELRCDPISGHTALYWYRQSLGQGLEFLIYFQGNSAPDKSGLPSDRFSAERTGGSVSTLTIQRTQQEDSAVYLCASSPDRRGEQYFGPGTRLTVT.

J is TRBJ1-4 and V is TRBV5-1; D gene uncertain. From germline, CDR1 is SGHRS and CDR2 YFSETQ. V lost 0 bases, J lost 0 bases, and 6 bases lay in between. The CDR3 covers 15 residues. The CDR3 region has the DNA TGCGCCAGCAGCTTGGGGGTCCCAACTAATGAAAAACTGTTTTTT. This codes for CASSLGVPTNEKLFF.

V gene TRBV2 combines with J gene TRBJ2-3, with 7 bases fitting TRBD2. This CDR3 has 14 residues. Germline CDR1 reads SNHLY; CDR2 reads FYNNEI. V lost 3 bases to trimming and J lost 5 bases; unmatched junction nucleotides: 5. The CDR3 loop reads CASSEAGEGDTQYF. For the CDR3, the DNA is TGTGCCAGCAGTGAGGCGGGAGAAGGAGATACGCAGTATTTT.

The gene calls are TRBV27 and TRBJ2-7; D call uncertain. Germline loops: CDR1 MNHEY, CDR2 SMNVEV (reference sequence). This CDR3 is 14 amino acids long. Trimming shortened V by 5 bases and J by 0 bases, and 11 bases separated the two germline ends. The CDR3 loop reads CASSISKNSYEQYF. The CDR3 bases are TGTGCCAGCAGTATCTCCAAGAACTCCTACGAGCAGTACTTC.

The rearrangement joins TRBV11-2 to TRBJ1-2, with D maybe TRBD1 (6 bases). The CDR3 has 13 residues. The germline V gene encodes CDR1 SGHAT and CDR2 FQNNGV. V was pared by 6 bases and J by 2 bases, with 10 bases between. CDR3 DNA: TGTGCCAGCAGTAGGGGGTCCAACTATGGCTACACCTTC. Translating gives CASSRGSNYGYTF.

This clone showed up just a few times. V usage is TRBV5-1 and J usage is TRBJ2-7; possibly TRBD2 for D (5 bases). Germline values: CDR1 SGHRS, CDR2 YFSETQ. The V and J ends lost 4 bases and 7 bases respectively, with 21 bases between them. This CDR3 comprises 15 residues. The CDR3 region has the DNA TGCGCCAGCAGCCCACTGACATTATCGGGGTATGAGCAGTACTTC. Protein sequence: CASSPLTLSGYEQYF.

The CDR3 bases are TGTGCCAGCAGCCCAGGGGGGGCAACGGGCAATCAGCCCCAGCATTTT. It codes for CASSPGGATGNQPQHF. The genes are TRBV7-2 and TRBJ1-5; 7 positions agree with TRBD1. V was clipped by 5 bases and J by 2 bases; unmatched bases: 9. This CDR3 comprises 16 residues. Germline CDR1 and CDR2: SGHTA and FQGNSA.